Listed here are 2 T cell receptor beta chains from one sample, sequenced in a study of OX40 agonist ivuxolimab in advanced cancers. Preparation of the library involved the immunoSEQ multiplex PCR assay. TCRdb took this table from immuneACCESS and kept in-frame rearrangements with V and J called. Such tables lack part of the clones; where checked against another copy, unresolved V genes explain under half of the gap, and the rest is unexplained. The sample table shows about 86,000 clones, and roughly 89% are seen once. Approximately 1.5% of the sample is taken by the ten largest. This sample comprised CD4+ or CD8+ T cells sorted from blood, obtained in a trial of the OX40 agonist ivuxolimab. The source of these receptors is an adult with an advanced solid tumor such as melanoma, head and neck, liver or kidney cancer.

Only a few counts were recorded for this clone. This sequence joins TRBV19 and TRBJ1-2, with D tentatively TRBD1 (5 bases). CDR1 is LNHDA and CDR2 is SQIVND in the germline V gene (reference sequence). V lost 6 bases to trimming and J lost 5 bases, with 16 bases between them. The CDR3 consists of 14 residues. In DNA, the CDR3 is TGTGCCAGTAGACTTCTGACAGAGATGTATGGCTACACCTTC. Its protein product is CASRLLTEMYGYTF.

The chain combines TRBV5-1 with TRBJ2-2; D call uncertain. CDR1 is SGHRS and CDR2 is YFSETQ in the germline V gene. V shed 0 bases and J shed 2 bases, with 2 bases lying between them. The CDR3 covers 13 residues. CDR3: CASSLGNTGELFF. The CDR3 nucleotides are TGCGCCAGCAGCTTGGGAAACACCGGGGAGCTGTTTTTT.